A selection of T cell receptor beta chains follows, all from one sample in a study of T cells in Graves' hyperthyroidism and ophthalmopathy. TCRdb re-analysed the multiplex PCR reads in MiXCR, keeping a single row per CDR3 protein. The sample lists about 480,000 distinct CDR3 sequences; approximately 15% were seen once. Specimen: blood. Source of these receptors: a woman aged 18-29 years with Graves' hyperthyroidism. CDR3s include the opening cysteine and the closing phenylalanine or tryptophan. The D gene is left open where the match is weak. The listing skips clone size in some rows; elsewhere it reads once, few, many or a size class.

TRBJ2-3	-	-	TRBV24-1	CATSDSGPLTDTRYF	TGTGCCACCAGTGATTCTGGACCCCTCACAGATACGCGGTATTTT
TRBJ1-6	-	many	TRBV10-3	CAISDTTGLSPLHF	TGTGCCATCAGTGATACGACGGGTCTTTCACCCCTCCACTTT
TRBJ2-1	-	-	TRBV7-9	CASSFPPGLLKNEQFF	TGTGCCAGCAGCTTTCCTCCGGGGCTCCTAAAGAATGAGCAGTTCTTC
TRBJ1-1	-	many	TRBV11-2	CASSFNTEAFF	TGTGCCAGCAGCTTTAACACTGAAGCTTTCTTT
TRBJ2-1	TRBD2	-	TRBV20-1	CSAPMPGLVDNEQFF	TGCAGTGCCCCGATGCCGGGACTAGTTGACAATGAGCAGTTCTTC
TRBJ1-1	-	many	TRBV12-3/TRBV12-4	CASSLGSLNTEAFF	TGTGCCAGCAGTTTAGGCTCCCTGAACACTGAAGCTTTCTTT
TRBJ1-2	TRBD1	many	TRBV20-1	CSATGGDYGYTF	TGCAGTGCTACAGGGGGGGACTATGGCTACACCTTC
TRBJ2-1	TRBD2	few	TRBV9	CASSGSGRTHNEQFF	TGTGCCAGCAGCGGAAGCGGGAGAACCCACAATGAGCAGTTCTTC
TRBJ2-2	-	-	TRBV24-1	CATSDTGTGELFF	TGTGCCACCAGTGATACAGGCACCGGGGAGCTGTTTTTT
TRBJ1-4	-	many	TRBV3-1	CASSQGTFEKLFF	TGTGCCAGCAGCCAAGGGACTTTTGAAAAACTGTTTTTT
TRBJ2-5	TRBD1	many	TRBV3-1	CASSQAGTGVETQYF	TGTGCCAGCAGCCAGGCCGGGACAGGGGTAGAGACCCAGTACTTC
TRBJ2-7	TRBD1	many	TRBV12-3/TRBV12-4	CASSGAGTGWSEQYF	TGTGCCAGCAGCGGTGCCGGGACAGGGTGGAGCGAGCAGTACTTC
TRBJ2-3	-	many	TRBV12-3/TRBV12-4	CASSPRLSTDTQYF	TGTGCCAGCAGTCCGCGATTAAGCACAGATACGCAGTATTTT
TRBJ1-1	-	-	TRBV27	CASRPRRNTEAFF	TGTGCCAGCAGACCAAGGAGGAACACTGAAGCTTTCTTT
TRBJ2-2	-	few	TRBV6-1	CASKGRAGTGELFF	TGTGCCAGCAAAGGCAGGGCGGGCACCGGGGAGCTGTTTTTT
TRBJ1-1	-	many	TRBV3-1	CASSQEGARWTEAFF	TGTGCCAGCAGCCAAGAAGGTGCCCGGTGGACTGAAGCTTTCTTT
TRBJ2-7	TRBD1	few	TRBV10-2	CASSELTGAYEQYF	TGCGCCAGCAGTGAGTTGACAGGGGCCTACGAGCAGTACTTC
TRBJ2-3	-	-	TRBV5-1	CASSLGAESTDTQYF	TGCGCCAGCAGCTTGGGGGCGGAGAGCACAGATACGCAGTATTTT
TRBJ2-7	-	-	TRBV9	CASSVAGHNSYEQYF	TGTGCCAGCAGCGTAGCTGGACATAACTCCTACGAGCAGTACTTC
TRBJ1-4	-	few	TRBV28	CASTSTPGRGEKLFF	TGTGCCAGCACCTCCACTCCCGGGCGCGGGGAAAAACTGTTTTTT
TRBJ1-4	TRBD1	few	TRBV12-3/TRBV12-4	CASQGAGEKLFF	TGTGCCAGCCAGGGGGCAGGAGAAAAACTGTTTTTT
TRBJ2-5	-	many	TRBV18	CASSPYQETQYF	TGTGCCAGCAGCCCGTACCAAGAGACCCAGTACTTC
TRBJ2-7	-	many	TRBV20-1	CSARSPSDYHYEQYF	TGCAGTGCTAGATCCCCCTCCGACTATCACTACGAGCAGTACTTC
TRBJ1-1	TRBD1	many	TRBV5-1	CASSFNRGNTEAFF	TGCGCCAGCAGCTTCAACAGGGGAAACACTGAAGCTTTCTTT
TRBJ2-5	-	-	TRBV10-2	CATDQRATETQYF	TGCGCCACGGATCAAAGGGCAACAGAGACCCAGTACTTC
TRBJ1-5	TRBD1	many	TRBV19	CASQGQGWEIGNQPQHF	TGTGCCAGCCAGGGACAGGGCTGGGAAATTGGCAATCAGCCCCAGCATTTT
TRBJ1-1	-	many	TRBV3-1	CASSQDIEGTEAFF	TGTGCCAGCAGCCAAGATATCGAGGGAACTGAAGCTTTCTTT
TRBJ1-6	-	many	TRBV12-3/TRBV12-4	CASSFRDPLRSPLHF	TGTGCCAGCAGTTTCAGAGACCCCCTGAGGTCACCCCTCCACTTT
TRBJ1-5	-	-	TRBV6-1	CASSDTVLNQPQHF	TGTGCCAGCAGCGACACGGTCCTCAATCAGCCCCAGCATTTT
TRBJ2-4	TRBD1	-	TRBV12-3/TRBV12-4	CASSLGTGRTGAAKNIQYF	TGTGCCAGCAGTCTCGGGACAGGCCGAACGGGTGCGGCCAAAAACATTCAGTACTTC
TRBJ1-5	-	many	TRBV10-2	CASSEFRASNQPQHF	TGCGCCAGCAGTGAGTTCAGGGCGAGCAATCAGCCCCAGCATTTT
TRBJ2-3	-	many	TRBV7-3	CASSLDMSGSTDTQYF	TGTGCCAGCAGCTTAGATATGAGCGGGTCCACAGATACGCAGTATTTT
TRBJ2-3	TRBD2	many	TRBV4-2	CASSAGLAGDSDTQYF	TGTGCCAGCAGCGCCGGACTAGCGGGAGATTCAGATACGCAGTATTTT
TRBJ1-5	TRBD1	-	TRBV4-1	CASSHNADRGQQPQHF	TGCGCCAGCAGCCACAACGCGGACAGGGGTCAACAGCCCCAGCATTTT